Shown below are 15 T cell receptor beta chains from a single sample sequenced in a study of T cell repertoires in cytomegalovirus infection. Each CDR3 protein gets one entry after TCRdb re-called the reads with MiXCR. The sample consists of some 250,000 distinct CDR3 sequences, 9.1% of them appearing once. The specimen sequenced was PBMCs. All receptors come from a human donor in good health (CMV status not recorded). Some clones in this sample may be carry-over from other donors' samples.

Ten or more counts support this clonotype. The chain carries TRBV7-2 and TRBJ1-2, with 7 bases aligning to TRBD1. Germline V gene data show CDR1 as SGHTA and CDR2 as FQGNSA. The CDR3 spans 14 residues. The trim removed 4 bases at V and 3 bases at J, leaving 5 bases unmatched. The CDR3 protein is CASSYLGQYYGYTF. The CDR3 nucleotides read TGTGCCAGCAGCTACCTGGGACAGTACTATGGCTACACCTTC. The whole variable domain, remainder taken from reference TRBV7-2 and TRBJ1-2, is GAGVSQSPSNKVTEKGKDVELRCDPISGHTALYWYRQSLGQGLEFLIYFQGNSAPDKSGLPSDRFSAERTGGSVSTLTIQRTQQEDSAVYLCASSYLGQYYGYTFGSGTRLTVV.

This clonotype was recorded many times. The chain links TRBV7-2 to TRBJ2-5; D may be TRBD1 or TRBD2 (5 bases each). This CDR3 has 13 residues. In germline, CDR1 is SGHTA, CDR2 FQGNSA. V dropped 6 bases and J dropped 2 bases, with 10 bases sitting between them. CDR3 sequence: CASSRDGQETQYF. The DNA of the CDR3 is TGTGCCAGCAGTAGGGACGGGCAAGAGACCCAGTACTTC.

This clonotype was counted between two and nine times. This chain's CDR3 is CASSVPSGSYNEQFF. The CDR3 nucleotides read TGCGCCAGCAGCGTTCCTAGCGGGTCCTACAATGAGCAGTTCTTC. The V gene is TRBV5-1, the J gene TRBJ2-1, with 8 bases aligning to TRBD2. The V gene's germline CDR1 is SGHRS and CDR2 YFSETQ. V trimming: 4 bases; J trimming: 1 base; junction bases outside the gene matches: 4. The CDR3 loop spans 15 amino acids.

This clonotype was counted many times. The V gene is TRBV11-2, the J gene TRBJ2-1; 12 nucleotides align to TRBD2. The CDR3 covers 19 residues. V lost 0 bases, J lost 7 bases, and 13 bases stayed unmatched. Looked up from germline, CDR1 is SGHAT and CDR2 is FQNNGV. The CDR3 region has the DNA TGTGCCAGCAGCTTAGATCGACAACCGGGACTAGCGGGCCTAAATGAGCAGTTCTTC. Its protein is CASSLDRQPGLAGLNEQFF. The full variable domain, its missing parts supplied by reference TRBV11-2 and TRBJ2-1, is EAGVAQSPRYKIIEKRQSVAFWCNPISGHATLYWYQQILGQGPKLLIQFQNNGVVDDSQLPKDRFSAERLKGVDSTLKIQPAKLEDSAVYLCASSLDRQPGLAGLNEQFFGPGTRLTVL.

Many counts were recorded for this clonotype. The chain has TRBV7-2 and TRBJ2-6; D is ambiguous. Per the germline V gene, CDR1 is SGHTA and CDR2 is FQGNSA. Trimming removed 3 bases at V and 2 bases at J, with 11 bases between. The CDR3 loop spans 16 amino acids. This CDR3 reads CASSFSESPGANVLTF. CDR3 nucleotides: TGTGCCAGCAGCTTCTCAGAGAGCCCTGGGGCCAACGTCCTGACTTTC.

This clonotype was recorded many times. The chain recombines TRBV7-8 with TRBJ1-5; D gene uncertain. V lost 7 bases to trimming and J lost 1 base, with 8 bases between them. Looked up from germline, CDR1 is SGHVS and CDR2 is FQNEAQ. CDR3 size: 13 residues. CDR3 nucleotides: TGTGCCAGCAAAGGATCGAGCAATCAGCCCCAGCATTTT. Translation: CASKGSSNQPQHF.

This clonotype was seen ten or more times. V and J are TRBV12-5 and TRBJ2-2; 8 bases align to TRBD2. The CDR3 contains 16 residues. V was clipped by 5 bases and J by 6 bases; unmatched bases: 11. CDR1 is LGHNT and CDR2 is FRNRAP in the germline V gene. The CDR3 DNA follows: TGTGCTAGTGGTCGTGTCGTAGCGGGGTCGGCCGGGGAGCTGTTTTTT. Amino acid sequence: CASGRVVAGSAGELFF.

This clonotype was seen at least ten times. J is TRBJ1-1 and V is TRBV6-2 or TRBV6-3, with D tentatively TRBD1 (5 bases). In germline, CDR1 is MNHEY, CDR2 SVGEGT. This CDR3 comprises 16 residues. The ends were cut back, 2 bases at V and 1 base at J, with 14 bases in the middle. In nucleotides, the CDR3 is TGTGCCAGCAGTTACCCAAAGGGGATGACGAACACTGAAGCTTTCTTT. As protein: CASSYPKGMTNTEAFF.

The chain carries TRBV3-1 and TRBJ1-6, with 7 bases that match TRBD1. The trim removed 4 bases at V and 8 bases at J, leaving 14 bases unmatched. Germline CDR1 LGHDT, CDR2 YNNKEL (reference sequence). This CDR3 region has 17 residues. The CDR3 region is CASSPRTGRAWHSPLHF. The CDR3 region has the DNA TGTGCCAGCAGCCCAAGGACAGGTCGGGCTTGGCATTCACCCCTCCACTTT.

The J gene is TRBJ1-1, the V gene TRBV12-3 or TRBV12-4; D is undetermined. This CDR3 is built from 14 residues. The V and J ends lost 2 bases and 0 bases respectively, with 7 bases between them. CDR3 sequence: CASSLMVMNTEAFF. CDR3 nucleotides: TGTGCCAGCAGTTTAATGGTCATGAACACTGAAGCTTTCTTT.

The CDR3 loop is CASSPTGGSETQYF. CDR3 DNA: TGTGCCAGTAGTCCAACAGGGGGCTCAGAGACCCAGTACTTC. The chain has TRBV19 and TRBJ2-5; 9 bases are shared with TRBD1. V lost 5 bases to trimming and J lost 4 bases; unmatched junction nucleotides: 5. The CDR3 contains 14 residues. The germline gives CDR1 LNHDA, CDR2 SQIVND (reference sequence).

The chain combines TRBV5-1 with TRBJ1-2; D is unresolved. V lost 0 bases, J lost 0 bases, and 15 bases lay in between. The CDR3 has 17 amino acids. Germline CDR1 is SGHRS and CDR2 is YFSETQ. The CDR3 loop is CASSLAKDTRANYGYTF. The CDR3 DNA sequence: TGCGCCAGCAGCTTGGCCAAAGATACCCGGGCTAACTATGGCTACACCTTC.

In this sample, this clonotype turned up many times. The chain couples TRBV12-3 or TRBV12-4 to TRBJ2-3; weak D call: TRBD1 (6 bases). The CDR3 runs 15 residues. With 2 bases removed from V and 0 bases from J, the gap between germline ends came to 9 bases. CDR3 residues: CASSLRGQSTDTQYF. CDR3 coding DNA: TGTGCCAGCAGTTTACGGGGACAAAGCACAGATACGCAGTATTTT.

This clonotype has a count of ten or more. V is TRBV28 and J is TRBJ1-1; D unclear. CDR1 is MDHEN, CDR2 SYDVKM, per germline. V lost 5 bases, J lost 3 bases, and 7 bases lay in between. The CDR3 contains 12 residues. The chain's CDR3 is CASSPLDTEAFF. For the CDR3, the DNA is TGTGCCAGCAGTCCCCTGGACACTGAAGCTTTCTTT.

This clonotype was observed a few times. The chain recombines TRBV11-2 with TRBJ1-1, with 9 bases fitting TRBD1. V shed 7 bases and J 8 bases; nucleotides not matched to a gene: 11. Germline values: CDR1 SGHAT, CDR2 FQNNGV. This CDR3 has 14 amino acids. The CDR3 DNA reads as TGTGCCAGCACCGGACAGGGGTTCGCGGGGGAAGCTTTCTTT. Its translation is CASTGQGFAGEAFF.